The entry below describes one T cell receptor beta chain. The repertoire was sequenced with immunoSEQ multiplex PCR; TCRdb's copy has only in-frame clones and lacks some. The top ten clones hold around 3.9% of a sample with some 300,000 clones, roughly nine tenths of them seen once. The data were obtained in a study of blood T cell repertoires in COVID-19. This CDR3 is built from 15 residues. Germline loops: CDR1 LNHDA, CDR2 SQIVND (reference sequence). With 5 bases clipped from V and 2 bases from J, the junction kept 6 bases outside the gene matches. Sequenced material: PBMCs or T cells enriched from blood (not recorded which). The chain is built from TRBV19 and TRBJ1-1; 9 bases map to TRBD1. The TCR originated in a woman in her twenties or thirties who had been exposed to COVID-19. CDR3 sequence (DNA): TGTGCCAGTAGTCCTTACAGGGGGCGAAACACTGAAGCTTTCTTT. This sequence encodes CASSPYRGRNTEAFF.